The 22 T cell receptor beta chains below were found in one sample sequenced in a study of beta chain features in type 1 diabetes. Study-level points and caveats: TCRB CDR3 length was moderately but significantly reduced in all four CD4+ subsets of Type 1 diabetes patients.

The antigens of these receptors remain unknown. Reverse transcription of all isolated RNA meant that expressed TCRB transcripts were sequenced. TCRdb's table, derived via immunoSEQ multiplex PCR, lists solely in-frame clones and lacks some. The data hold 200,000 to 300,000 clones, with roughly 11% observed a single time. The sample consisted of naive CD4+ T cells from blood. The receptors originated from a man between 25 and 39 years old with type 1 diabetes.

A few counts support this clone. The J gene is TRBJ2-7, the V gene TRBV2, with 8 bases lining up with TRBD1. Germline CDR1 SNHLY, CDR2 FYNNEI. Germline trimming cut 3 bases from V and 6 bases from J; bases unmatched to any gene: 4. This CDR3 is 13 amino acids long. CDR3 sequence: CASSERQGAEQYF. For the CDR3, the DNA is TGTGCCAGCAGTGAGCGGCAGGGGGCCGAGCAGTACTTC.

This chain joins TRBV5-6 and TRBJ2-3; D is unclear. The CDR3 is 12 residues long. Germline CDR1 and CDR2: SGHDT and YYEEEE. The germline V and J ends were trimmed by 4 bases and 2 bases, with 5 bases remaining between them. The CDR3 coding sequence is TGTGCCAGCAGCATAAACACAGATACGCAGTATTTT. Residues: CASSINTDTQYF.

This clone was seen a handful of times. The chain carries TRBV5-1 and TRBJ2-5, with 13 nucleotides matching TRBD2. CDR3 size: 16 residues. Trimming removed 4 bases from V and 1 base from J; junction bases left unmatched: 4. Germline V CDR1 and CDR2: SGHRS, YFSETQ. The CDR3 sequence is CASSRTSGGAQETQYF. DNA of the CDR3: TGCGCCAGCAGCCGAACTAGCGGGGGGGCCCAAGAGACCCAGTACTTC.

The chain is built from TRBV30 and TRBJ1-6; D is uncertain. This CDR3 comprises 13 residues. CDR1 is GTSNPN and CDR2 is SVGIG in the germline V gene (reference sequence). Trimming removed 0 bases at V and 7 bases at J, with 7 bases between. This chain's CDR3 is CAWSVVENSPLHF. The CDR3 coding sequence is TGTGCCTGGAGTGTAGTGGAGAATTCACCCCTCCACTTT.

The chain is built from TRBV10-1 and TRBJ2-1, with 14 bases lining up with TRBD2. Germline loops: CDR1 WNHNN, CDR2 SYGVQD (reference sequence). Trimming took 2 bases from V and 7 from J; bases not matched to a gene: 4. The CDR3 is 16 amino acids. For the CDR3, the DNA is TGCGCCAGCAGTGAGGCCCGGACTAGCGGGGGGAATGAGCAGTTCTTC. Its protein is CASSEARTSGGNEQFF.

V is TRBV5-8 and J is TRBJ2-3; TRBD2 aligns across 10 bases. V shed 2 bases, J shed 0 bases, and the junction held 9 bases outside the gene matches. CDR1 and CDR2 (germline): SGHTS, YDEGEE. CDR3 size: 18 residues. The CDR3 loop reads CASSFSGTSETSTDTQYF. DNA of the CDR3: TGTGCCAGCAGCTTTTCCGGGACTAGCGAGACTAGCACAGATACGCAGTATTTT.

This clone was detected a few times. The gene calls are TRBV5-1 and TRBJ1-1; no definite D call. The CDR3 covers 14 residues. V was shortened by 0 bases and J by 2 bases, with 8 bases between the two germline ends. CDR1 is SGHRS, CDR2 YFSETQ, per germline. Written as DNA, the CDR3 is TGCGCCAGCAGCTTGGGGCAGGCCAACACTGAAGCTTTCTTT. Residues: CASSLGQANTEAFF.

The rearrangement links TRBV9 to TRBJ1-6; no firm D call. Germline assignment: CDR1 SGDLS and CDR2 YYNGEE. The length of the CDR3 is 13 residues. Deletions cut 5 bases from V and 0 bases from J, with 3 bases between. In DNA, the CDR3 is TGTGCCAGCAGTTACTCCTATAATTCACCCCTCCACTTT. Translating it yields CASSYSYNSPLHF.

The chain is built from TRBV4-1 and TRBJ1-2; D is possibly TRBD1 (5 bases). Per germline, CDR1 MGHRA and CDR2 YSYEKL. This CDR3 region has 14 residues. V lost 1 base to trimming and J lost 7 bases, with 13 bases between them. The CDR3 loop is CASSQVSQGAGYTF. For the CDR3, the DNA is TGCGCCAGCAGCCAAGTCAGCCAGGGCGCTGGCTACACCTTC.

This clone was picked up a small number of times. Other nucleotide sequences from this sample produce the same CDR3. V usage is TRBV9 and J usage is TRBJ2-3; 8 nucleotides agree with TRBD2. The CDR3 is 15 residues long. Germline values: CDR1 SGDLS, CDR2 YYNGEE. J gave up 4 bases and V 2 bases, and 6 bases lay outside the gene matches. CDR3 sequence: CASSVAGGSPDTQYF. The CDR3 DNA sequence: TGTGCCAGCAGCGTTGCGGGGGGTAGCCCAGATACGCAGTATTTT.

This sequence joins TRBV18 and TRBJ2-7; 8 nucleotides agree with TRBD1. Unmatched junction bases numbered 6, after V lost 5 bases and J lost 0 bases. Germline loops: CDR1 KGHSH, CDR2 LQKENI. This CDR3 spans 15 amino acids. The CDR3 region is CASSTRQGHSYEQYF. In DNA form, the CDR3 reads TGTGCCAGCTCAACCCGACAGGGGCACTCCTACGAGCAGTACTTC.

The gene calls are TRBV19 and TRBJ2-1; 8 nucleotides align to TRBD1. CDR3 length: 13 residues. The germline CDR1 and CDR2 sequences are LNHDA and SQIVND (reference sequence). The J segment lost 5 bases and the V segment lost 7 bases, leaving 4 bases of the junction unmatched. In nucleotides, the CDR3 is TGTGCCAGTAAGGGACAGGACAACAATGAGCAGTTCTTC. Translation: CASKGQDNNEQFF. Together with reference TRBV19 and TRBJ2-1, the CDR3 gives the full variable domain: DGGITQSPKYLFRKEGQNVTLSCEQNLNHDAMYWYRQDPGQGLRLIYYSQIVNDFQKGDIAEGYSVSREKKESFPLTVTSAQKNPTAFYLCASKGQDNNEQFFGPGTRLTVL.

A few counts support this clone. J is TRBJ2-1 and V is TRBV4-2; TRBD2 matches at 9 bases. This CDR3 is 18 amino acids long. Unmatched junction bases numbered 14, after V lost 4 bases and J lost 4 bases. Germline V gene lookup returns CDR1 LGHNA and CDR2 YNFKEQ. CDR3 in DNA: TGTGCCAGCAGCCCCCATCAAGGCAGCGGGGGGAGATACAATGAGCAGTTCTTC. Its protein product is CASSPHQGSGGRYNEQFF.

This clone was detected a few times. The J gene is TRBJ1-6, the V gene TRBV21-1; the table's D call, TRBD1, has no DNA check behind it. TRBV21-1 is designated a pseudogene. The CDR3 runs to 14 residues. CDR3 in DNA: TGTGCCAGCAGCAAAGGGACAGGCCATTCACCCCTCCACTTT. This translates into CASSKGTGHSPLHF.

The CDR3: CASSIDPYQGTETQYF. In DNA, the CDR3 is TGTGCCAGTAGTATAGATCCTTATCAGGGGACCGAGACCCAGTACTTC. The chain combines TRBV19 with TRBJ2-5, with D perhaps TRBD1 (6 bases). CDR1 is LNHDA, CDR2 SQIVND, per germline (reference sequence). The CDR3 contains 16 residues. Trimming left V 0 bases short and J 5 bases short, with 16 bases between.

This clone was picked up a small number of times. The chain combines TRBV7-9 with TRBJ1-4; unclear D gene. CDR1 SEHNR and CDR2 FQNEAQ come from the germline V gene (reference sequence). Trimming left V 3 bases short and J 0 bases short, with 2 bases between. The CDR3 totals 13 residues. CDR3 sequence: CASSFSTNEKLFF. Here the CDR3 DNA reads TGTGCCAGCAGCTTCTCAACTAATGAAAAACTGTTTTTT.

This chain uses TRBV29-1 with TRBJ2-7; the D gene is possibly TRBD2 (6 bases). V shed 4 bases and J shed 6 bases, with 13 bases lying between them. The length of the CDR3 is 12 residues. In germline, CDR1 is SQVTM, CDR2 ANQGSEA. CDR3 DNA: TGCAGCGTTGCAGCGGGCTCTGGCGAGCAGTACTTC. It specifies CSVAAGSGEQYF.

The chain employs TRBV2 and TRBJ1-2, with no clear D. This CDR3 comprises 13 residues. With 10 bases removed from V and 1 base from J, the gap between germline ends came to 13 bases. Per germline, CDR1 SNHLY and CDR2 FYNNEI. CDR3 sequence: CATVSLGNYGYTF. The CDR3 DNA reads TGTGCCACCGTTAGCCTGGGTAACTATGGCTACACCTTC.

This clone was detected a few times. The chain is built from TRBV25-1 and TRBJ1-6, with no clear D. Germline assignment: CDR1 MGHDK and CDR2 SYGVNS. Trimming shortened V by 7 bases and J by 4 bases, and 11 bases separated the two germline ends. The CDR3 has 14 residues. The CDR3 protein is CASKLGAYNSPLHF. In DNA form, the CDR3 reads TGTGCCAGCAAATTGGGAGCTTATAATTCACCCCTCCACTTT.

CDR3 amino acids: CASSVRTGSGYTF. In nucleotides, the CDR3 is TGTGCCAGCAGCGTTAGGACAGGGAGCGGCTACACCTTC. The chain couples TRBV5-6 to TRBJ1-2; 8 nucleotides align to TRBD1. After removal of 4 bases from V and 8 bases from J, the junction contained 7 bases not matched to a gene. CDR1 is SGHDT, CDR2 YYEEEE, per germline. This CDR3 is 13 amino acids long.

The rearrangement uses TRBV9 and TRBJ2-5; TRBD2 matches at 9 bases. The CDR3 sequence is 15 residues long. Germline CDR1 SGDLS, CDR2 YYNGEE. V was clipped by 0 bases and J by 1 base; unmatched bases: 1. The DNA for the CDR3 is TGTGCCAGCAGCGTAGGGGGACTAGCCCAAGAGACCCAGTACTTC. Translated: CASSVGGLAQETQYF.

A few counts support this clone. The rearrangement links TRBV10-3 to TRBJ1-2; TRBD1 matches 7 bases. Germline V gene sequence: CDR1 ENHRY, CDR2 SYGVKD. This CDR3 region has 13 residues. V trimming: 4 bases; J trimming: 4 bases; junction bases outside the gene matches: 3. CDR3: CAISGGQSYGYTF. CDR3 DNA: TGTGCCATCAGTGGGGGACAGAGCTATGGCTACACCTTC.